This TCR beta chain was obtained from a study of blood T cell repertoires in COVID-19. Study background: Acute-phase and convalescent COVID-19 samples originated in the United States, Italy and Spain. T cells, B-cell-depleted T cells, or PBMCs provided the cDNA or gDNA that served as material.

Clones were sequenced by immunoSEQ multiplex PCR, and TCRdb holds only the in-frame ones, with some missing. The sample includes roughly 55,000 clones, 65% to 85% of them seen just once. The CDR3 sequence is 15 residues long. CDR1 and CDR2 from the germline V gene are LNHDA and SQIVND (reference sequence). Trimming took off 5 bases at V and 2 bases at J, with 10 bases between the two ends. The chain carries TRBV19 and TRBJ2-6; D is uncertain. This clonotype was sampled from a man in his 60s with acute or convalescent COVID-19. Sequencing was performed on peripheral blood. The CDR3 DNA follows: TGTGCCAGTAGTGGGCAAGAAGCTGGGGCCAACGTCCTGACTTTC. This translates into CASSGQEAGANVLTF.